The source of this T cell receptor beta chain is a study of T cells in Graves' hyperthyroidism and ophthalmopathy. Points from the study as a whole: Also found in blood were most expanded thyroid clonotypes above 0.001.

Amplification targeted TCR beta CDR3 regions from RNA transcripts. HTBI primers were used for first-round RT-PCR of the TCR CDR3. TCRdb re-analysed the multiplex PCR reads in MiXCR, keeping a single row per CDR3 protein. The profile shows about 600,000 distinct CDR3 sequences, 14% of them singletons. This CDR3 is 13 amino acids long. Deletions cut 6 bases from V and 5 bases from J, with 10 bases between. The germline gives CDR1 SNHLY, CDR2 FYNNEI. This clonotype was counted a few times. Its specificity is unknown. Patients affected by ophthalmopathy presented a Clinical Activity Score of at least 3, a NOSPECS grade of at least 4, and disease duration below 3 months. Patients having uncontrolled infection, another autoimmune disease, pregnancy or lactation were not included. The PBMCs had their origin in 10 ml of fresh peripheral blood.

The sequence came from a woman between 18 and 29 years old with Graves' ophthalmopathy. This chain joins TRBV2 and TRBJ2-2, with D perhaps TRBD1 or TRBD2 (5 bases each). Sequences were obtained from blood. CDR3 in DNA: TGTGCCAGCAGCTCCGAGGGGACCGGGGAGCTGTTTTTT. It is translated as CASSSEGTGELFF. Drawing the rest from reference TRBV2 and TRBJ2-2, the complete variable domain is EPEVTQTPSHQVTQMGQEVILRCVPISNHLYFYWYRQILGQKVEFLVSFYNNEISEKSEIFDDQFSVERPDGSNFTLKIRSTKLEDSAMYFCASSSEGTGELFFGEGSRLTVL.